Described below is a single T cell receptor (beta chain) sequence and its context. Data came from immunoSEQ multiplex PCR; TCRdb stores just in-frame clones and leaves some out. The sample has 120,000 to 150,000 clones, over 85% seen once. The sample belongs to a study of control samples from healthy donors and cancer patients. The CDR3 contains 13 residues. V lost 0 bases and J 9 bases, leaving 12 bases between the germline ends. Germline V lookup: CDR1 GTSNPN, CDR2 SVGIG (reference sequence). This chain joins TRBV30 and TRBJ1-3; the D gene is possibly TRBD1 (5 bases). The specimen was blood. The receptor's source is a man aged 18 to 30 in good health. In nucleotides, the CDR3 is TGTGCCTGGAGTGTCGGCGGACAAAGCACCATATATTTT. It encodes CAWSVGGQSTIYF.